The 13 T cell receptor beta chains below were found in one sample sequenced in a study of shared clonotypes between healthy human individuals. Produced via immunoSEQ multiplex PCR; TCRdb's table is partial and in-frame only. The data contain about 1,500,000 clones, about 96% of them seen just once; the ten biggest clones take up roughly 1.2%. Sequenced input: naive CD4+ T cells sorted from blood. As for subset: CD45RA+ positively selected. The receptors originated from a man aged 30-40 years in good health.

CDR3 nucleotides: TGTGCCAGCAGTCCGGCTGGACAGCAATCTAACTATGGCTACACCTTC. Translated: CASSPAGQQSNYGYTF. This sequence joins TRBV28 and TRBJ1-2, with a tentative D call TRBD1 (6 bases). Trimming removed 5 bases from V and 0 bases from J, with 16 bases in between. The CDR3 extends over 16 amino acids. In germline, CDR1 is MDHEN, CDR2 SYDVKM.

The chain employs TRBV6-5 and TRBJ2-1; 9 nucleotides line up with TRBD1. Germline V gene lookup returns CDR1 MNHEY and CDR2 SVGAGI. The CDR3 runs 15 residues. V shed 5 bases, J shed 2 bases, and the junction held 4 bases outside the gene matches. CDR3 amino acids: CASSHTGGAYNEQFF. The DNA of the CDR3 is TGTGCCAGCAGTCATACAGGGGGCGCCTACAATGAGCAGTTCTTC.

Points on this clone: The sample holds other DNA sequences that translate to the same CDR3. The genes are TRBV6-1 and TRBJ1-1; D gene uncertain. V was clipped by 7 bases and J by 1 base, with 4 bases between them. The germline gives CDR1 MNHNS, CDR2 SASEGT. The CDR3 loop spans 11 amino acids. CDR3 sequence reads: CASKANTEAFF. The CDR3 nucleotides read TGTGCCAGCAAAGCGAACACTGAAGCTTTCTTT.

The chain couples TRBV7-9 to TRBJ2-7; 7 bases align to TRBD1. The CDR3 is 14 residues long. From germline, CDR1 is SEHNR and CDR2 FQNEAQ (reference sequence). The junction had 6 bases not matched to a gene; V was cut back by 5 bases and J by 2 bases. For the CDR3, the DNA is TGTGCCAGCAGCCCTTCGGACAGGCCCTACGAGCAGTACTTC. It codes for CASSPSDRPYEQYF.

V is TRBV7-3 and J is TRBJ1-5, with D possibly TRBD1 on 6 matching bases. The CDR3 consists of 14 residues. Germline V gene data show CDR1 as SGHTA and CDR2 as FQGTGA. The V end was cut by 4 bases, the J end by 4 bases, with 11 bases between. The CDR3 loop reads CASSSAGVNQPQHF. The CDR3, as DNA: TGTGCCAGCAGCTCGGCAGGGGTAAATCAGCCCCAGCATTTT.

The chain joins TRBV28 to TRBJ2-5; D is possibly TRBD1 (5 bases). CDR1 is MDHEN, CDR2 SYDVKM, per germline. Deletions cut 9 bases from V and 0 bases from J, with 11 bases between. The CDR3 consists of 13 residues. CDR3 DNA: TGTGCCAGTTCCAGGGTCCACCAAGAGACCCAGTACTTC. Amino acid sequence: CASSRVHQETQYF.

Turning to this clone: An end of the junction differs from the germline gene, which may be a read error. CDR3 coding DNA: TGTGCTAGCAGCACCACAGGGTGGAACGGCGAGCAGTACTTC. It encodes CASSTTGWNGEQYF. The chain couples TRBV7-7 to TRBJ2-7; D is perhaps TRBD1 (6 bases). The CDR3 contains 14 residues. CDR1 and CDR2 from the germline V gene are SSHAT and FNYEAQ (reference sequence). Drawing the rest from reference TRBV7-7 and TRBJ2-7, the complete variable domain is GAGVSQSPRYKVTKRGQDVTLRCDPISSHATLYWYQQALGQGPEFLTYFNYEAQPDKSGLPSDRFSAERPEGSISTLTIQRTEQRDSAMYRCASSTTGWNGEQYFGPGTRLTVT.

This chain links TRBV11-2 with TRBJ1-3; D not resolved. V lost 0 bases, J lost 3 bases, and 6 bases lay in between. Looked up from germline, CDR1 is SGHAT and CDR2 is FQNNGV. The CDR3 has 14 residues. The CDR3 DNA follows: TGTGCCAGCAGCTTAGACCGGATTGGAAACACCATATATTTT. Its translation is CASSLDRIGNTIYF.

This clone has a single count. The rearrangement links TRBV28 to TRBJ2-7, with TRBD1 matching over 11 bases. Germline CDR1 is MDHEN and CDR2 is SYDVKM. V shed 6 bases, J shed 2 bases, and the junction held 6 bases outside the gene matches. The length of the CDR3 is 15 residues. CDR3 protein: CASSLGQGGTYEQYF. DNA of the CDR3: TGTGCCAGCAGCCTGGGACAGGGGGGAACCTACGAGCAGTACTTC.

J is TRBJ1-1 and V is TRBV7-8, with D possibly matching TRBD1 (6 bases). V was trimmed by 0 bases and J by 4 bases, leaving 21 bases between them. Germline V lookup: CDR1 SGHVS, CDR2 FQNEAQ. The CDR3 consists of 18 residues. This CDR3 is CASSLASVRGEFGTEAFF. The CDR3 DNA is TGTGCCAGCAGCTTAGCGTCGGTGAGGGGGGAATTCGGCACTGAAGCTTTCTTT.

Remarks on this clone: Other DNA sequences in the same sample also yield this CDR3. The genes are TRBV28 and TRBJ2-7, with a weak D call TRBD2 (5 bases). The CDR3 contains 14 residues. The ends were cut back, 5 bases at V and 1 base at J, with 12 bases in the middle. Germline lookup yields CDR1 MDHEN and CDR2 SYDVKM. CDR3 residues: CASSPTGGSYEQYF. The DNA for the CDR3 is TGTGCCAGCAGTCCAACCGGCGGGTCCTACGAGCAGTACTTC.

The chain carries TRBV6-1 and TRBJ2-2; D call uncertain. Germline loops: CDR1 MNHNS, CDR2 SASEGT. V lost 8 bases, J lost 4 bases, and 14 bases lay in between. The CDR3 has 14 residues. CDR3 nucleotide sequence: TGTGCCAGCGAGGCACGGCCGGTCACCGGGGAGCTGTTTTTT. It yields the protein CASEARPVTGELFF.

CDR3 DNA: TGTGCCAGCAGGCATCCCCGGGCCCACTATGGCTACACCTTC. It codes for CASRHPRAHYGYTF. V is TRBV7-2 and J is TRBJ1-2; D is uncertain. Germline CDR1 and CDR2: SGHTA and FQGNSA. V gave up 6 bases and J gave up 3 bases, with 14 bases separating them. The CDR3 is 14 residues long.